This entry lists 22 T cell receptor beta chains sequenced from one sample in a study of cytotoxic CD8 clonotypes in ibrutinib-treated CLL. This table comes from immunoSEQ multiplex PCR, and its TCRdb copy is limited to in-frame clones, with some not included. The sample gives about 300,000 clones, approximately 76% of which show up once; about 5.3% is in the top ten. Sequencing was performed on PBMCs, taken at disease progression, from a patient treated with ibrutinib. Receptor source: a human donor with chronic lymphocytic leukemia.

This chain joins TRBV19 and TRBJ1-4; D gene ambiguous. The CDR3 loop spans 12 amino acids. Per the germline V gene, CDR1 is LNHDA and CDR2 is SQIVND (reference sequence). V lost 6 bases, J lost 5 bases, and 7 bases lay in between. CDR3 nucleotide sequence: TGTGCCAGTAGGGATCCCAATGAAAAACTGTTTTTT. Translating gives CASRDPNEKLFF. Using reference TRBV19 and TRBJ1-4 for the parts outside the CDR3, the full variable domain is DGGITQSPKYLFRKEGQNVTLSCEQNLNHDAMYWYRQDPGQGLRLIYYSQIVNDFQKGDIAEGYSVSREKKESFPLTVTSAQKNPTAFYLCASRDPNEKLFFGSGTQLSVL.

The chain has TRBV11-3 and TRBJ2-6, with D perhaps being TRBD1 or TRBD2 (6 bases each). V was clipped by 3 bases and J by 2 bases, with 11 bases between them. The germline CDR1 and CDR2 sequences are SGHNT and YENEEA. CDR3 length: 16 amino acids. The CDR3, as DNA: TGTGCCAGCAGCTTGGGGGGCAAGGCTGGGGCCAACGTCCTGACTTTC. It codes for CASSLGGKAGANVLTF.

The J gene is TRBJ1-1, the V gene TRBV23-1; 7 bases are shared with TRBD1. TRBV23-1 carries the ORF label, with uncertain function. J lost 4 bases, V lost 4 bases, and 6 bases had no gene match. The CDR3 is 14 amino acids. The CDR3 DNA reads TGCGCCAGCAGTCCGCTTTCAGGGGGCACTGAAGCTTTCTTT. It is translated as CASSPLSGGTEAFF.

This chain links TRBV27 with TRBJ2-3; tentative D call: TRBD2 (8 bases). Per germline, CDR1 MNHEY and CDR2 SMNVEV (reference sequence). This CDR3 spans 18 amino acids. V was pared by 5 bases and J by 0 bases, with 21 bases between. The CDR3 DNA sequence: TGTGCCAGCAGTCAGGGGGTTCTACTAGCGGCAAGCACAGATACGCAGTATTTT. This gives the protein CASSQGVLLAASTDTQYF.

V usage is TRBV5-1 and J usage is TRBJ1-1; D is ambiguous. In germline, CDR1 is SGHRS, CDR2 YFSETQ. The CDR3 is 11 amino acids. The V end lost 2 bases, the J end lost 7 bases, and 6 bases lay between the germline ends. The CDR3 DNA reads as TGCGCCAGCAGCTTCGGGCTTGAAGCTTTCTTT. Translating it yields CASSFGLEAFF.

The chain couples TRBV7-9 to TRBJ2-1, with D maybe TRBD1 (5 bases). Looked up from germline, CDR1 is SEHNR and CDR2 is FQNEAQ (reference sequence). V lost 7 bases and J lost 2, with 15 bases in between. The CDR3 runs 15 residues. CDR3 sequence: CASKTDRSTYNEQFF. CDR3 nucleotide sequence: TGTGCCAGCAAGACCGACAGAAGTACCTACAATGAGCAGTTCTTC.

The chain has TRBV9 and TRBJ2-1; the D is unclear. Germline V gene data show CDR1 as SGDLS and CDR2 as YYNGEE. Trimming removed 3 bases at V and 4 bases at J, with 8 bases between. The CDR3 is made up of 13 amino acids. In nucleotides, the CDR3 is TGTGCCAGCAGCGCCAGGCCTTACAATGAGCAGTTCTTC. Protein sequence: CASSARPYNEQFF.

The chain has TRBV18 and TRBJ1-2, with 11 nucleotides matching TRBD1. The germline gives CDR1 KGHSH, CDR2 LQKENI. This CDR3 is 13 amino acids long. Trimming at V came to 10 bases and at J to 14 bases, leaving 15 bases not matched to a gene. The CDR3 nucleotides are TGTGCCACCCTCACCCCCGGACAGGGGGCGTTAACCTTC. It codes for CATLTPGQGALTF.

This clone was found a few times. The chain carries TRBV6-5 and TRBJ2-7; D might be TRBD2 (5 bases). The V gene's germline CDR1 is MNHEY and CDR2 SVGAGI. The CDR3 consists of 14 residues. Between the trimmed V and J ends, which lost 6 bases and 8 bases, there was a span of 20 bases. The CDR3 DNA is TGTGCCAGCAGGATCCCCGGGGTAAACGGGAAGCAGTACTTC. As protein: CASRIPGVNGKQYF.

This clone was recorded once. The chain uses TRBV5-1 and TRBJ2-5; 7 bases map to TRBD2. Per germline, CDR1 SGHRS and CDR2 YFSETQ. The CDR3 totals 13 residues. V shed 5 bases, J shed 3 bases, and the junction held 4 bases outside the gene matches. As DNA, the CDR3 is TGCGCCAGCAGTTCGGGACTAAAAGAGACCCAGTACTTC. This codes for CASSSGLKETQYF.

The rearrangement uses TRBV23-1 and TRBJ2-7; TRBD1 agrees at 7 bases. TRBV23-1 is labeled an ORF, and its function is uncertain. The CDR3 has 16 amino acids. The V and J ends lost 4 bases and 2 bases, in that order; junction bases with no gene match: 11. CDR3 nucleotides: TGCGCCAGCAGTCCTACCAGACAGGGAATCCCCTACGAGCAGTACTTC. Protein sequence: CASSPTRQGIPYEQYF.

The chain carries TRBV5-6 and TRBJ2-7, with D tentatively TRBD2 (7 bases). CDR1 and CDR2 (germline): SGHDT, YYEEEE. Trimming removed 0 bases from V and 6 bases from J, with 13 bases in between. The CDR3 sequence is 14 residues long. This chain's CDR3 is CASSLAGGGSEQYF. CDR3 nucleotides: TGTGCCAGCAGCTTGGCCGGGGGCGGGAGCGAGCAGTACTTC. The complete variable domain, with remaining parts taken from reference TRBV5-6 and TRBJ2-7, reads DAGVTQSPTHLIKTRGQQVTLRCSPKSGHDTVSWYQQALGQGPQFIFQYYEEEERQRGNFPDRFSGHQFPNYSSELNVNALLLGDSALYLCASSLAGGGSEQYFGPGTRLTVT.

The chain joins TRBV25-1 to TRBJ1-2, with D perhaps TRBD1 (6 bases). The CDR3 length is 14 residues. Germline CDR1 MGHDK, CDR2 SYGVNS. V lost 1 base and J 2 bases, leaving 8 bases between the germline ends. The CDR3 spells CASSEWDKNYGYTF. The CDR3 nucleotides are TGTGCCAGCAGTGAATGGGACAAAAACTATGGCTACACCTTC.

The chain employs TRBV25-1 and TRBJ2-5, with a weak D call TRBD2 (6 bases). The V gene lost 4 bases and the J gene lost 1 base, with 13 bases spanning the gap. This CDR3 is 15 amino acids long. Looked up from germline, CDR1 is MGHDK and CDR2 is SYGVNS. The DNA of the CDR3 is TGTGCCAGCAGTGCTTGGGGGGATACCCAAGAGACCCAGTACTTC. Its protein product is CASSAWGDTQETQYF.

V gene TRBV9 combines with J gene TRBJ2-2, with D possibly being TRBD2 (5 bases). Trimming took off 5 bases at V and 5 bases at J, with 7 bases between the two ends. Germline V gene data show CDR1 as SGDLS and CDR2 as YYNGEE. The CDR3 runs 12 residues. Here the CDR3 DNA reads TGTGCCAGCAGGGGAGCAACCGGGGAGCTGTTTTTT. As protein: CASRGATGELFF.

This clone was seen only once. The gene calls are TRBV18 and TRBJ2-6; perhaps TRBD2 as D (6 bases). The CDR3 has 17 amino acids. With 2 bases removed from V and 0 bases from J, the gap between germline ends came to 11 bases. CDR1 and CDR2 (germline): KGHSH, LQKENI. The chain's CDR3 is CASSPGTGSSGANVLTF. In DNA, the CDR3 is TGTGCCAGCTCACCAGGGACTGGAAGCTCTGGGGCCAACGTCCTGACTTTC.

The CDR3 nucleotides read TGTGCCAGCAGCTTATCCCCCGTTGCTTCAGATACGCAGTATTTT. Its translation: CASSLSPVASDTQYF. The chain is built from TRBV7-3 and TRBJ2-3; D is uncertain. Germline assignment: CDR1 SGHTA and CDR2 FQGTGA. The ends were cut back, 2 bases at V and 4 bases at J, with 13 bases in the middle. The CDR3 runs 15 residues.

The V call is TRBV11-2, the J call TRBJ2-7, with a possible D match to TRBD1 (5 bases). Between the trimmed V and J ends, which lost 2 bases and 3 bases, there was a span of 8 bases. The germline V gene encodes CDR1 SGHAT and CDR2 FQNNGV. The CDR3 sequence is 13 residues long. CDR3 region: CASSLTGNYEQYF. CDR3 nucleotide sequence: TGTGCCAGCAGCTTAACAGGAAACTACGAGCAGTACTTC.

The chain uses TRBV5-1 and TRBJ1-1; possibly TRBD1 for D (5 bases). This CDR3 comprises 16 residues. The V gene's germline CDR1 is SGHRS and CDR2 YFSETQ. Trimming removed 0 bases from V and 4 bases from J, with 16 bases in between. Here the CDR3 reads CASSLVGRVLATEAFF. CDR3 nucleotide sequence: TGCGCCAGCAGCTTGGTAGGCAGGGTCTTGGCCACTGAAGCTTTCTTT.

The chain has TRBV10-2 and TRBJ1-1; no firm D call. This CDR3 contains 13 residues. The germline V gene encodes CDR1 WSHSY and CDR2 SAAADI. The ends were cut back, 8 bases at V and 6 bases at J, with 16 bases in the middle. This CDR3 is CASSRGSFAEAFF. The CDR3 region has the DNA TGCGCCAGCTCGCGGGGATCTTTTGCTGAAGCTTTCTTT.

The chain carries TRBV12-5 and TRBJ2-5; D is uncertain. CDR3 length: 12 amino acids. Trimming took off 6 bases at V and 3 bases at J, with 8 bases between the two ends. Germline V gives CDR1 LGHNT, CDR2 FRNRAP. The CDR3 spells CASGSGEETQYF. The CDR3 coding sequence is TGTGCTAGTGGGTCTGGAGAAGAGACCCAGTACTTC.

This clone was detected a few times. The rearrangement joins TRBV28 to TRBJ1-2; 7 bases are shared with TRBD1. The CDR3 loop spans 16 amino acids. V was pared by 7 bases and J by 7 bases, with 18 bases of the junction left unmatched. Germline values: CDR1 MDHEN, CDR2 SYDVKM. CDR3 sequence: CASIENGGTGAPGYTF. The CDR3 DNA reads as TGTGCCAGCATTGAGAACGGGGGTACAGGGGCCCCTGGCTACACCTTC.